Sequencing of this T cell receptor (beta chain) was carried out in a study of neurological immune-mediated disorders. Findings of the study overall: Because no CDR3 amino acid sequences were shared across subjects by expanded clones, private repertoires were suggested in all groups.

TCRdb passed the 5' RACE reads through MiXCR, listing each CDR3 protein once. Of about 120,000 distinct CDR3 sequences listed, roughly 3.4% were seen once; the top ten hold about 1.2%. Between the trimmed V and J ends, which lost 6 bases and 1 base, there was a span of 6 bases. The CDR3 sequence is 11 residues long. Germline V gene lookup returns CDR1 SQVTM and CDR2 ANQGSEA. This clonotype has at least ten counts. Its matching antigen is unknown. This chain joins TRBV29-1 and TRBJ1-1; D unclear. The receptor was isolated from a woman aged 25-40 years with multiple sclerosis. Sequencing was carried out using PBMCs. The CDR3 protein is CSVTKNTEAFF. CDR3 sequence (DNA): TGCAGCGTCACCAAGAACACTGAAGCTTTCTTT.